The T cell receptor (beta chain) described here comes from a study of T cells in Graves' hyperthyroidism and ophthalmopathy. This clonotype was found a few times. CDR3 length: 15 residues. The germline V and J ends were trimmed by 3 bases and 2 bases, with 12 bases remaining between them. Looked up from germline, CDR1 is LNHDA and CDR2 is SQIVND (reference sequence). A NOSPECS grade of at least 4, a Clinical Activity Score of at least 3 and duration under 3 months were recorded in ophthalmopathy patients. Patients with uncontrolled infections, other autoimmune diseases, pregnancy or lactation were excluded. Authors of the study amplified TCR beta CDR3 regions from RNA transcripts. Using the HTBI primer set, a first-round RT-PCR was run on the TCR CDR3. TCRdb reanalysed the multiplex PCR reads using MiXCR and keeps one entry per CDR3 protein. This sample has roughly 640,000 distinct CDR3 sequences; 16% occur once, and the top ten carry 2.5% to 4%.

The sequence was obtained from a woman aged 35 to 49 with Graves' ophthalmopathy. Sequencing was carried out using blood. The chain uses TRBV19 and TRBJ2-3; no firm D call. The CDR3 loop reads CASSMASPATDTQYF. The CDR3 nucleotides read TGTGCCAGTAGTATGGCAAGCCCGGCCACAGATACGCAGTATTTT.